This entry lists 4 T cell receptor beta chains sequenced from one sample in a study of blood T cell repertoires in COVID-19. Profiled with immunoSEQ multiplex PCR; TCRdb holds only in-frame clones, not every one. The table lists approximately 210,000 clones, approximately 84% of them singletons. Sequencing input: peripheral blood. Every receptor here comes from a woman aged 45 to 65 with active or convalescent COVID-19.

The chain couples TRBV27 to TRBJ1-2; TRBD1 is a possible D gene (5 bases). CDR1 and CDR2 (germline): MNHEY, SMNVEV (reference sequence). With 9 bases removed from V and 2 bases from J, the gap between germline ends came to 16 bases. The CDR3 is 14 amino acids. The CDR3 nucleotides read TGTGCCAGTATGGCTAGCGGGGGGAACTATGGCTACACCTTC. The encoded protein is CASMASGGNYGYTF.

The rearrangement uses TRBV19 and TRBJ2-7; D gene unclear. The germline V gene encodes CDR1 LNHDA and CDR2 SQIVND (reference sequence). CDR3 length equals 14 residues. The V end was cut by 3 bases, the J end by 4 bases, with 13 bases between. The DNA for the CDR3 is TGTGCCAGTAGTATTCAGGCAGATTCTTACGAGCAGTACGTC. It translates to CASSIQADSYEQYV.

The chain recombines TRBV5-1 with TRBJ1-1; D gene unclear. Germline loops: CDR1 SGHRS, CDR2 YFSETQ. Trimming took off 1 base at V and 1 base at J, with 8 bases between the two ends. This CDR3 comprises 14 residues. The DNA of the CDR3 is TGCGCCAGCAGCTTGTCCCAGGCGAACACTGAAGCTTTCTTT. Encoded protein: CASSLSQANTEAFF.

This clone was seen just once. The genes are TRBV7-2 and TRBJ2-3; 10 bases are shared with TRBD2. V was clipped by 6 bases and J by 0 bases; unmatched bases: 12. Germline assignment: CDR1 SGHTA and CDR2 FQGNSA. The CDR3 has 18 residues. CDR3 sequence (DNA): TGTGCCAGCAGAGCGGGGGGGACGGTACCACATAGCACAGATACGCAGTATTTT. As protein: CASRAGGTVPHSTDTQYF.